This TCR beta chain was retrieved from a study of shared T cell receptors in the human thymus. Measured with immunoSEQ multiplex PCR; TCRdb has only the in-frame clones, and not every one. The sample carries 720,000 or so clones, approximately 83% recorded once. V lost 3 bases, J lost 1 base, and 15 bases lay in between. Germline V CDR1 and CDR2: SGHTA, FQGTGA. This CDR3 region has 16 residues. The same sample was also studied in work on human thymus T cells. That source notes: Among the donors, all were healthy Finnish infants having corrective surgery for congenital heart defects. The related literature has documented a marked overlap of thymic repertoires among unrelated individuals.

The sample was thymocytes. V is TRBV7-3 and J is TRBJ1-1, with D possibly matching TRBD1 (5 bases). The sequence was obtained from a girl under three years old with a congenital heart defect. The CDR3 sequence: CASSLGGKVGNTEAFF. CDR3 DNA sequence: TGTGCCAGCAGCTTGGGGGGGAAAGTTGGGAACACTGAAGCTTTCTTT.